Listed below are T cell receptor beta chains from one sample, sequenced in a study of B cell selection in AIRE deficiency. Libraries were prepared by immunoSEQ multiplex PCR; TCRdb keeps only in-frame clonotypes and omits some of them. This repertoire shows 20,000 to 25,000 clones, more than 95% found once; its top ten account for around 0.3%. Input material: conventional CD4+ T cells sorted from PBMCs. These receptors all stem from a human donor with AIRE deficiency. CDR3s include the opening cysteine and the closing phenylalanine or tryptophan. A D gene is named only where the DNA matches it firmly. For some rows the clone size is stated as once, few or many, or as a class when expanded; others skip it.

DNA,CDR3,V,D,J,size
TGTGCCATCAGTCCCGGGACAGGGGGCGAAGAGACCCAGTACTTC,CAISPGTGGEETQYF,TRBV10-3,TRBD1,TRBJ2-5,.
TGTGCCAGTTGCAGGATCAATTCACCCCTCCACTTT,CASCRINSPLHF,TRBV19,.,TRBJ1-6,.
TGTGCCAGCAGCTACTTAACTTTCAATCCAGGGGGAGAGGATCAGCCCCAGCATTTT,CASSYLTFNPGGEDQPQHF,TRBV7-8,TRBD1,TRBJ1-5,.
TGTGCCAGCAGCCGTCCCGGGACAGGGTTTGAGACCCAGTACTTC,CASSRPGTGFETQYF,TRBV5-5,TRBD1,TRBJ2-5,.
TGTGCCAGCAGTGAAGCCAGGGGGAACTATGGCTACACCTTC,CASSEARGNYGYTF,TRBV2,TRBD1,TRBJ1-2,.
TGTGCCAGCAGCCCCACAAGAGGGGCAGATACGCAGTATTTT,CASSPTRGADTQYF,TRBV11-2,.,TRBJ2-3,.
TGTGCCAGCAGTTACTCTTCTGGAGGTGGTCGTTATGGCTACACCTTC,CASSYSSGGGRYGYTF,TRBV6-6,.,TRBJ1-2,.
TGTGCCACCACCGGGACAGGGGGCTATCAGCCCCAGCATTTT,CATTGTGGYQPQHF,TRBV19,TRBD1,TRBJ1-5,.
TGTGCCAGCAGCTTATATGGTGCTGGGACTACTAAGGGCGAGCAGTACTTC,CASSLYGAGTTKGEQYF,TRBV7-3,TRBD2,TRBJ2-7,.
TGTGCCAGCAGCAAAGTTTTTCGTATAATCGTTTCAGACGAGCAGTACTTC,CASSKVFRIIVSDEQYF,TRBV21-1,.,TRBJ2-7,once
TGTGCCAGCTCCGGCCAGGGAGGCGAAAAACTGTTTTTT,CASSGQGGEKLFF,TRBV18,.,TRBJ1-4,.
TGTGCCAGCAGTCCGGAAGCTTTCTTT,CASSPEAFF,TRBV6-6,.,TRBJ1-1,.
TGTGCCAGCAGCTTAAGCCGGGACGGTGGCTACACCTTC,CASSLSRDGGYTF,TRBV7-8,.,TRBJ1-2,.
TGTGCCAGCAGGGAGGAGACAGGGAGCGAAAAACTGTTTTTT,CASREETGSEKLFF,TRBV2,TRBD1,TRBJ1-4,.
TGTGCCAGCAGCCAAGATTCCCAGGCTGCCTATGGCTACACCTTC,CASSQDSQAAYGYTF,TRBV4-2,.,TRBJ1-2,.
TGTTCCGGCACGGAGGTGTGGCAGTACTTC,CSGTEVWQYF,TRBV14,.,TRBJ2-7,.
TGCGCCAGCAGCCAAGGGCTAAGTTTCGTTAGGGAGCAGTTCTTC,CASSQGLSFVREQFF,TRBV4-1,.,TRBJ2-1,.
TGTGCCAGCAGCAAAACAGGGGCCGGGGGTTGGAATACTGAAGCTTTCTTT,CASSKTGAGGWNTEAFF,TRBV5-6,TRBD1,TRBJ1-1,.
TGTGCCAGCAGCTTATACCCTAGCGGACTCTACGAGCAGTACTTC,CASSLYPSGLYEQYF,TRBV5-4,TRBD2,TRBJ2-7,.
TGTGCTAGTGGTTTTCTAACGGGGCTAGCGGGAGAGTCTACCGGGGAGCTGTTTTTT,CASGFLTGLAGESTGELFF,TRBV12-5,TRBD2,TRBJ2-2,.
TGCGCCAGCAGCTTGGGCTCCGGGGACACTGAAGCTTTCTTT,CASSLGSGDTEAFF,TRBV5-1,.,TRBJ1-1,.
TGTGCCACCAAAACGGGACGACGAAACACCATATATTTT,CATKTGRRNTIYF,TRBV25-1,.,TRBJ1-3,.
TGTGCCAGCAGTGAGGACAGCCATGAAAAACTGTTTTTT,CASSEDSHEKLFF,TRBV6-5,.,TRBJ1-4,.